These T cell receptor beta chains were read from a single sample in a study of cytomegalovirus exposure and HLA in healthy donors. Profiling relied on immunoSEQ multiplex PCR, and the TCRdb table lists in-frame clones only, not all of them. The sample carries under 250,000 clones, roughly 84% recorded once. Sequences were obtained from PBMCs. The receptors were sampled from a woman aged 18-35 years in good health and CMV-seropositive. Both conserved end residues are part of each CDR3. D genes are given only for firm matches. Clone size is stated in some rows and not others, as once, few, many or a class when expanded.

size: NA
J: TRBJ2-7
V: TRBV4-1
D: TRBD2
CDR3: CASSQDIALAGVREQYF
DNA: TGCGCCAGCAGCCAAGACATCGCGCTAGCGGGAGTGCGGGAGCAGTACTTC

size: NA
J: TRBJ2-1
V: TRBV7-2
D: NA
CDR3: CASSLVAGIGGEQFF
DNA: TGTGCCAGCAGCTTAGTCGCGGGTATAGGTGGTGAGCAGTTCTTC

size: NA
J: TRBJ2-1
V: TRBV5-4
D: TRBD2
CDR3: CASSSTSAHYNEQFF
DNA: TGTGCCAGCAGCTCGACTAGCGCACACTACAATGAGCAGTTCTTC

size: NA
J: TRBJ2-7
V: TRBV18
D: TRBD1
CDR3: CASSPGQGVEQYF
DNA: TGTGCCAGCTCACCAGGACAGGGAGTCGAGCAGTACTTC

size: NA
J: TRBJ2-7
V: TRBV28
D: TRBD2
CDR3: CATQASGSSYEQYF
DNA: TGTGCCACCCAGGCTAGCGGGAGCTCCTACGAGCAGTACTTC

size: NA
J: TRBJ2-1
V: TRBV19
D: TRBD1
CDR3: CASSPGTAYNEQFF
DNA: TGTGCCAGTTCTCCCGGGACAGCCTACAATGAGCAGTTCTTC

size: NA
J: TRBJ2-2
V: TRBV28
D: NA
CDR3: CASSLNPAGTGELFF
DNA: TGTGCCAGCAGTTTAAACCCGGCGGGGACCGGGGAGCTGTTTTTT

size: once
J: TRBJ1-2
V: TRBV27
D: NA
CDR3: CASSMVQGSGYGYTF
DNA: TGTGCCAGCAGTATGGTCCAGGGTTCTGGCTATGGCTACACCTTC

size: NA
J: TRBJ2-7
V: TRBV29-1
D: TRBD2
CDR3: CSVERRGLVFTYEQYF
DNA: TGCAGCGTTGAACGTAGGGGACTAGTTTTCACCTACGAGCAGTACTTC

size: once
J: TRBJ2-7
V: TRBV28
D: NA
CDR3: CASTTPGLLSYEQYF
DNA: TGTGCCAGCACGACACCGGGACTTCTCTCCTACGAGCAGTACTTC

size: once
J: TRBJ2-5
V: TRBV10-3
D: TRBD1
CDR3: CAISPGQVQETQYF
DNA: TGTGCCATCAGTCCGGGACAGGTACAAGAGACCCAGTACTTC

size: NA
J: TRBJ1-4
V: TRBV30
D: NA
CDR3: CAWSPTATNEKLFF
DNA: TGTGCCTGGAGTCCGACTGCAACTAATGAAAAACTGTTTTTT

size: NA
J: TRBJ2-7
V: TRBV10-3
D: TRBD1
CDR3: CAIREAGTDFTYEQYF
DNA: TGTGCCATCAGGGAGGCCGGGACAGATTTTACCTACGAGCAGTACTTC

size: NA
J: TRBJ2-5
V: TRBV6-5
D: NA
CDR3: CASSYPQETQYF
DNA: TGTGCCAGCAGTTACCCTCAAGAGACCCAGTACTTC

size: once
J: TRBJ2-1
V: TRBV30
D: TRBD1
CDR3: CAWSQFSLDREGWDEQFF
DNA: TGTGCCTGGAGCCAATTTTCATTGGACAGGGAAGGTTGGGATGAGCAGTTCTTC

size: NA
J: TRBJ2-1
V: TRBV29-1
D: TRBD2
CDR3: CSVGVSGISSEQFF
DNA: TGCAGCGTTGGGGTTAGCGGGATCTCGAGTGAGCAGTTCTTC

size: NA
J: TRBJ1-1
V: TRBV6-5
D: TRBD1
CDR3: CASNPGGSTEAFF
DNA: TGTGCCAGCAACCCAGGGGGGAGCACTGAAGCTTTCTTT

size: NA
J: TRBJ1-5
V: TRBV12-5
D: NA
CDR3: CASGLVRGQPQHF
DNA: TGTGCTAGTGGTTTGGTACGGGGTCAGCCCCAGCATTTT

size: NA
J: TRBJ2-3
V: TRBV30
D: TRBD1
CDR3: CAWSVPRTGPSTDTQYF
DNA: TGTGCCTGGAGTGTACCCCGGACAGGCCCTAGCACAGATACGCAGTATTTT

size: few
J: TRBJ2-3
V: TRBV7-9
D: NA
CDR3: CASSLLEGTQYF
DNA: TGTGCCAGCAGCTTACTGGAGGGAACGCAGTATTTT

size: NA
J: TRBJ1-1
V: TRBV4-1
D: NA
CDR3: CASSQDRNTEAFF
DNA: TGCGCCAGCAGCCAAGACAGAAACACTGAAGCTTTCTTT

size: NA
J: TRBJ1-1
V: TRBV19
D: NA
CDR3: CASRHELNTEAFF
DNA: TGTGCCAGCAGGCACGAACTGAACACTGAAGCTTTCTTT

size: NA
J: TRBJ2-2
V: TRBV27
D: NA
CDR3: CASSLSGFDTGELFF
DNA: TGTGCCAGCAGTTTATCCGGGTTCGACACCGGGGAGCTGTTTTTT

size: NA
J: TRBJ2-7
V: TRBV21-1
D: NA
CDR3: CASSKALGWREAPGEQYF
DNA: TGTGCCAGCAGCAAAGCGCTGGGATGGCGGGAGGCCCCCGGCGAGCAGTACTTC

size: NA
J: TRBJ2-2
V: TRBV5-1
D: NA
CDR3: CASSLGALTNTGELFF
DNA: TGCGCCAGCAGCTTGGGGGCCCTTACAAACACCGGGGAGCTGTTTTTT

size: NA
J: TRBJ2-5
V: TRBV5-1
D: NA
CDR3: CASSLGQAQGETQYF
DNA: TGCGCCAGCAGCTTGGGACAGGCTCAAGGAGAGACCCAGTACTTC

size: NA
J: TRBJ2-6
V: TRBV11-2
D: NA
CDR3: CASSLGHPDVLTF
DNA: TGTGCCAGCAGCTTAGGGCATCCTGACGTCCTGACTTTC

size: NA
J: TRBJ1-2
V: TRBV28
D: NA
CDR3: CASRRTGSYGYTF
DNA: TGTGCCAGCAGGCGAACAGGGAGCTATGGCTACACCTTC

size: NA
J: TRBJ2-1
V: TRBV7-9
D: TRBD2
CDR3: CASSRSRLAPYNEQFF
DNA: TGTGCCAGCAGCCGCTCTAGACTAGCGCCTTACAATGAGCAGTTCTTC

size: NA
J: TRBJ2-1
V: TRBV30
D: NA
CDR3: CAWSGSGNEQFF
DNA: TGTGCCTGGAGCGGGTCAGGGAATGAGCAGTTCTTC

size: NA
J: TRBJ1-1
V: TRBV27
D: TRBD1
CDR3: CASSWGQGGTEAFF
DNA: TGTGCCAGCAGTTGGGGACAGGGGGGTACTGAAGCTTTCTTT

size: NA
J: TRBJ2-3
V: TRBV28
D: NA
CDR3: CASKLAQADTQYF
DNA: TGTGCCAGCAAACTAGCTCAGGCAGATACGCAGTATTTT

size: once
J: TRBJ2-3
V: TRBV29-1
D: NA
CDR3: CSVEEVAWTDTQYF
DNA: TGCAGCGTTGAAGAGGTCGCGTGGACAGATACGCAGTATTTT

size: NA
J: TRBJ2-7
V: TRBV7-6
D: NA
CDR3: CASSPGSYEQYF
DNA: TGTGCCAGCAGCCCAGGGTCCTACGAGCAGTACTTC

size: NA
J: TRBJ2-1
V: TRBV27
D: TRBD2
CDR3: CASTSPSAAGGWDEQFF
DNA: TGTGCCAGCACCTCCCCCTCGGCTGCGGGAGGGTGGGATGAGCAGTTCTTC

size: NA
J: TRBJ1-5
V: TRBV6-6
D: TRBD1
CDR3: CASSYGQGHQPQHF
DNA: TGTGCCAGCAGTTACGGACAGGGACATCAGCCCCAGCATTTT

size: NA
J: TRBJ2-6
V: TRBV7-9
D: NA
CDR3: CASSSSMPGANVLTF
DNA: TGTGCCAGCAGCTCCAGTATGCCTGGGGCCAACGTCCTGACTTTC

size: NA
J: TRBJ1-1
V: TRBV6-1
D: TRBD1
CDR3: CASSVGTGPNTEAFF
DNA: TGTGCCAGCAGTGTCGGGACAGGCCCAAACACTGAAGCTTTCTTT

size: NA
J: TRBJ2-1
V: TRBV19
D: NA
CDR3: CASSRRAYNEQFF
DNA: TGTGCCAGTAGTAGGAGGGCCTACAATGAGCAGTTCTTC

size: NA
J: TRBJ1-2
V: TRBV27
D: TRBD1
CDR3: CASSLQTGYGYTF
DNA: TGTGCCAGCAGTTTACAGACAGGGTATGGCTACACCTTC

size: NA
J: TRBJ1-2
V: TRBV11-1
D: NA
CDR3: CASSLSDTSNYGYTF
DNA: TGTGCCAGCAGCTTATCCGACACCTCTAACTATGGCTACACCTTC

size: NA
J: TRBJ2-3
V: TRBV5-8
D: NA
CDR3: CASSPRYTDTQYF
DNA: TGTGCCAGCAGCCCGAGATACACAGATACGCAGTATTTT

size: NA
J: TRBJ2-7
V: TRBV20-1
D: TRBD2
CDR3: CSADGLAEQYF
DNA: TGCAGTGCGGACGGACTAGCCGAGCAGTACTTC

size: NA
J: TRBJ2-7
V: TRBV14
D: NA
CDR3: CASSQVFPGSSYEQYF
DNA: TGTGCCAGCAGCCAAGTGTTCCCGGGATCCTCCTACGAGCAGTACTTC

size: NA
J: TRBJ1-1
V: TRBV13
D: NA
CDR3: CASSLGLRNTEAFF
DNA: TGTGCCAGCAGCTTAGGACTGCGGAACACTGAAGCTTTCTTT

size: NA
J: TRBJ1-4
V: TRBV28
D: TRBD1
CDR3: CASSLGTGLFNEKLFF
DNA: TGTGCCAGCAGTCTCGGGACAGGGCTGTTTAATGAAAAACTGTTTTTT

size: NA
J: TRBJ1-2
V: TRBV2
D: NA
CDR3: CASSESGVDGYTF
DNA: TGTGCCAGCAGTGAGTCAGGGGTGGATGGCTACACCTTC

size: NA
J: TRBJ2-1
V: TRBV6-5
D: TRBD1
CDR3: CASSLGTGVDNEQFF
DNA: TGTGCCAGCAGTCTTGGGACAGGGGTGGACAATGAGCAGTTCTTC

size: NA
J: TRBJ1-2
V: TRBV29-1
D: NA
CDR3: CSIAMGGDYGYTF
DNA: TGCAGCATTGCCATGGGGGGGGACTATGGCTACACCTTC

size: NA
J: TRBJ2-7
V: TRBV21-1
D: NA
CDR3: CASSFFGPGTGGYEQYF
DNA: NA

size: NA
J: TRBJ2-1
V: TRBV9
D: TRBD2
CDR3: CASSGLAGEEQFF
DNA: TGTGCCAGCAGCGGCCTAGCGGGAGAGGAGCAGTTCTTC

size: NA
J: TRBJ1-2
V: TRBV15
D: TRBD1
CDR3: CATSRGQTGGADGYTF
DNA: TGTGCCACCAGCAGAGGCCAAACAGGGGGCGCTGATGGCTACACCTTC

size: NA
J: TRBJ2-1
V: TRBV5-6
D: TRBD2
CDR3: CASSLEGTSGSSEFF
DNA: TGTGCCAGCAGCTTGGAGGGGACTAGCGGGTCTTCCGAGTTCTTC

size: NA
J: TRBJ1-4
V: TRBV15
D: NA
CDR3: CATSRDHRTNEKLFF
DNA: TGTGCCACCAGCAGAGATCACAGGACTAATGAAAAACTGTTTTTT

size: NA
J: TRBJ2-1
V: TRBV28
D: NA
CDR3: CASTLRGRGPSYNEQFF
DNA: TGTGCCAGCACTCTAAGGGGGCGGGGTCCCTCCTACAATGAGCAGTTCTTC

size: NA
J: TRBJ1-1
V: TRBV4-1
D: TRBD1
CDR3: CASSQGGPAGGRIEAFF
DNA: TGCGCCAGCAGCCAAGGGGGGCCGGCAGGGGGGAGGATTGAAGCTTTCTTT